Listed here are 22 T cell receptor beta chains from one sample, sequenced in a study of CD8 T cells in ankylosing spondylitis. The study, taken as a whole, reports: A TCR beta motif of about 8 highly homologous variants seemed to mark ankylosing spondylitis blood.

A single record per CDR3 protein comes from TCRdb applying MiXCR to the 5' RACE reads. Of approximately 440,000 distinct CDR3 sequences in the sample, 15% to 20% are singletons; the top ten hold just over 1%. These receptors are not linked to any known antigen. The sequencing input was blood, either unsorted or a sorted T cell fraction (not recorded which). The receptors were sampled from a male donor with ankylosing spondylitis.

The rearrangement links TRBV20-1 to TRBJ2-3, with D unclear. This CDR3 region has 14 residues. V lost 0 bases, J lost 6 bases, and 13 bases lay in between. Germline CDR1 DFQATT, CDR2 SNEGSKA (reference sequence). The CDR3 DNA reads TGCAGTGCTAGAGAAGCCCCCACGAGGGATACGCAGTATTTT. It encodes CSAREAPTRDTQYF.

Only a few counts were recorded for this clonotype. This chain links TRBV7-2 with TRBJ1-1, with D possibly TRBD1 on 6 matching bases. This CDR3 contains 13 residues. V was trimmed by 3 bases and J by 8 bases, leaving 13 bases between them. Germline-derived CDR1 and CDR2 are SGHTA and FQGNSA. CDR3 coding DNA: TGTGCCAGCAGCTTCCGCCAAACAGGGGAAGCTTTCTTT. Its protein is CASSFRQTGEAFF.

Only a few counts were recorded for this clonotype. The chain employs TRBV25-1 and TRBJ2-1, with TRBD2 matching 9 bases. This CDR3 contains 13 residues. Germline trimming cut 6 bases from V and 6 bases from J; bases unmatched to any gene: 3. Germline V gives CDR1 MGHDK, CDR2 SYGVNS. In nucleotides, the CDR3 is TGTGCCAGCAGGACTAGCGGTCTCAATGAGCAGTTCTTC. Protein: CASRTSGLNEQFF.

This clonotype was found a few times. The CDR3: CASSPGTGGAGEKLFF. CDR3 coding DNA: TGCGCCAGCAGTCCCGGGACAGGGGGCGCCGGTGAAAAACTGTTTTTT. The chain links TRBV5-1 to TRBJ1-4; 12 nucleotides line up with TRBD1. There are 16 residues in the CDR3. V was pared by 5 bases and J by 7 bases, with 9 bases of the junction left unmatched. Germline CDR1 SGHRS, CDR2 YFSETQ.

V usage is TRBV28 and J usage is TRBJ2-1; D unclear. Germline V gene data show CDR1 as MDHEN and CDR2 as SYDVKM. V was shortened by 4 bases and J by 0 bases, with 13 bases between the two germline ends. This CDR3 comprises 16 residues. CDR3 amino acids: CASSSLRAVSYNEQFF. The CDR3 nucleotides are TGTGCCAGCAGTTCCCTAAGGGCGGTCTCCTACAATGAGCAGTTCTTC.

This clonotype has only a few counts. The chain employs TRBV29-1 and TRBJ2-2; D gene uncertain. Germline values: CDR1 SQVTM, CDR2 ANQGSEA. The CDR3 consists of 12 residues. The V end was cut by 6 bases, the J end by 9 bases, with 14 bases between. CDR3 DNA sequence: TGCAGCGTGGACCACCTGCTCAGGGAGCTGTTTTTT. This translates into CSVDHLLRELFF.

The rearrangement links TRBV6-5 to TRBJ2-5; D is unclear. This CDR3 is 15 amino acids long. The ends were cut back, 0 bases at V and 1 base at J, with 9 bases in the middle. Germline loops: CDR1 MNHEY, CDR2 SVGAGI. The DNA for the CDR3 is TGTGCCAGCAGTTACTCTATTTGGAGCCAAGAGACCCAGTACTTC. It is translated as CASSYSIWSQETQYF.

The chain recombines TRBV2 with TRBJ1-3; possibly TRBD1 for D (6 bases). Germline lookup yields CDR1 SNHLY and CDR2 FYNNEI. The CDR3 extends over 14 amino acids. The V end was cut by 6 bases, the J end by 2 bases, with 11 bases between. The CDR3 DNA follows: TGTGCCAGCAGCCAGGAGGGGGCTGGAAACACCATATATTTT. It is translated as CASSQEGAGNTIYF.

This clonotype was picked up a small number of times. This chain joins TRBV12-3 or TRBV12-4 and TRBJ2-3; D unclear. The CDR3 has 12 amino acids. V was cut by 2 bases and J by 3 bases, with 3 bases left in between. The DNA for the CDR3 is TGTGCCAGCAGTTTAATGACAGATACGCAGTATTTT. Amino acids: CASSLMTDTQYF.

Ten or more counts support this clonotype. V and J are TRBV12-3 or TRBV12-4 and TRBJ2-7; TRBD1 is a possible D gene (6 bases). Trimming cost V 6 bases and J 12 bases, with 18 bases left between them. This CDR3 is built from 12 residues. CDR3 sequence reads: CASSHPPGHPYF. The CDR3, as DNA: TGTGCCAGCAGCCATCCCCCGGGACATCCGTACTTC.

This clonotype was seen at least ten times. The V and J genes are TRBV12-3 or TRBV12-4 and TRBJ2-1, with D hard to call. V was pared by 3 bases and J by 6 bases, with 15 bases between. The CDR3 is 15 residues long. As DNA, the CDR3 is TGTGCCAGCAGTTTTCTCGGATTGAATGCCAATGAGCAGTTCTTC. Translated, it gives CASSFLGLNANEQFF.

The chain uses TRBV19 and TRBJ1-1; D is unresolved. V lost 5 bases to trimming and J lost 1 base, with 14 bases between them. The CDR3 is made up of 15 amino acids. Germline V gene data show CDR1 as LNHDA and CDR2 as SQIVND (reference sequence). CDR3 protein: CASSYTSRANTEAFF. The CDR3 DNA reads TGTGCCAGTAGTTACACGTCCCGGGCGAACACTGAAGCTTTCTTT. Combining the CDR3 with reference TRBV19 and TRBJ1-1 gives the whole variable domain DGGITQSPKYLFRKEGQNVTLSCEQNLNHDAMYWYRQDPGQGLRLIYYSQIVNDFQKGDIAEGYSVSREKKESFPLTVTSAQKNPTAFYLCASSYTSRANTEAFFGQGTRLTVV.

There are a few counts of this clonotype. The V call is TRBV3-1, the J call TRBJ2-2, with TRBD1 matching over 9 bases. V lost 4 bases, J lost 4 bases, and 4 bases stayed unmatched. Germline V lookup: CDR1 LGHDT, CDR2 YNNKEL (reference sequence). The CDR3 length is 15 residues. CDR3 sequence: CASSLGQGTTGELFF. In nucleotides, the CDR3 is TGTGCCAGCAGCCTCGGACAGGGGACCACCGGGGAGCTGTTTTTT. Looking up the rest from reference TRBV3-1 and TRBJ2-2 gives the full variable domain: DTAVSQTPKYLVTQMGNDKSIKCEQNLGHDTMYWYKQDSKKFLKIMFSYNNKELIINETVPNRFSPKSPDKAHLNLHINSLELGDSAVYFCASSLGQGTTGELFFGEGSRLTVL.

This clonotype was recorded a few times. V is TRBV20-1 and J is TRBJ2-5; the D gene is possibly TRBD1 (6 bases). Germline V gene sequence: CDR1 DFQATT, CDR2 SNEGSKA (reference sequence). Trimming shortened V by 5 bases and J by 8 bases, and 21 bases separated the two germline ends. CDR3 length equals 14 residues. The CDR3 reads CSAGGQKYKNTQYF. Here the CDR3 DNA reads TGCAGTGCTGGAGGACAGAAATACAAGAATACCCAGTACTTC.

The chain has TRBV11-1 and TRBJ2-5; TRBD2 agrees at 9 bases. Trimming cost V 8 bases and J 5 bases; bases outside gene matches: 15. This CDR3 spans 16 amino acids. Germline CDR1 SGHAT, CDR2 FQDESV (reference sequence). The CDR3 DNA reads TGTGCCAGCCGCCTGGGAGCTAGCGGGGTTTCGGAGACCCAGTACTTC. Translated, it gives CASRLGASGVSETQYF.

The rearrangement joins TRBV12-3 or TRBV12-4 to TRBJ1-3; 7 positions match TRBD1. This CDR3 region has 14 residues. The trim removed 6 bases at V and 5 bases at J, leaving 7 bases unmatched. In nucleotides, the CDR3 is TGTGCCAGCAGCCAGGACAGGCAGAGAAACACCATATATTTT. Protein sequence: CASSQDRQRNTIYF.

As to this clonotype: The junction differs from germline at one of its ends, possibly a read error. The CDR3 DNA is TGTGCTAGCAGCTTACGGGACAGAGACGTGGAGACCCAGTACTTC. It yields the protein CASSLRDRDVETQYF. The rearrangement links TRBV7-7 to TRBJ2-5; 7 bases map to TRBD1. Germline CDR1 reads SSHAT; CDR2 reads FNYEAQ (reference sequence). This CDR3 spans 15 amino acids. The complete variable domain, with remaining parts taken from reference TRBV7-7 and TRBJ2-5, reads GAGVSQSPRYKVTKRGQDVTLRCDPISSHATLYWYQQALGQGPEFLTYFNYEAQPDKSGLPSDRFSAERPEGSISTLTIQRTEQRDSAMYRCASSLRDRDVETQYFGPGTRLLVL.

This clonotype appeared a few times. The chain carries TRBV20-1 and TRBJ2-7; 10 positions match TRBD2. Germline CDR1 is DFQATT and CDR2 is SNEGSKA (reference sequence). The CDR3 totals 15 residues. V shed 0 bases, J shed 6 bases, and the junction held 8 bases outside the gene matches. This CDR3 is CSARDPLAGDPEQYF. The CDR3 nucleotides are TGCAGTGCTAGAGATCCGCTAGCGGGAGACCCCGAGCAGTACTTC.

The V gene is TRBV7-2, the J gene TRBJ2-1; tentatively, D is TRBD2 (5 bases). V lost 1 base, J lost 11 bases, and 12 bases lay in between. The CDR3 extends over 13 amino acids. Germline assignment: CDR1 SGHTA and CDR2 FQGNSA. The DNA for the CDR3 is TGTGCCAGCAGCTTAGGGCTAGCCCCGAAGCAGTTCTTC. As protein: CASSLGLAPKQFF.

This clonotype came up a few times. V is TRBV25-1 and J is TRBJ2-1; D is tentatively TRBD1 or TRBD2 (6 bases each). Trimming took 5 bases from V and 9 from J, leaving 17 bases between them. The CDR3 loop spans 14 amino acids. Looked up from germline, CDR1 is MGHDK and CDR2 is SYGVNS. For the CDR3, the DNA is TGTGCCAGCAGTCAAGGGGGGCCGAGGATTGAGCAGTTCTTC. Amino acids: CASSQGGPRIEQFF.

In its sample, this clonotype was seen a few times. This chain uses TRBV6-1 with TRBJ1-5, with D perhaps matching TRBD1 (5 bases). The V end was cut by 2 bases, the J end by 4 bases, with 9 bases between. Germline values: CDR1 MNHNS, CDR2 SASEGT. The CDR3 totals 14 residues. The CDR3 DNA is TGTGCCAGCAGTGAACCCGGGACTAATCAGCCCCAGCATTTT. Translating it yields CASSEPGTNQPQHF.

The chain has TRBV11-2 and TRBJ2-3, with D possibly TRBD2 on 5 matching bases. Deletions cut 2 bases from V and 0 bases from J, with 12 bases between. The CDR3 is 16 residues long. Germline values: CDR1 SGHAT, CDR2 FQNNGV. In nucleotides, the CDR3 is TGTGCCAGCAGCTTACGGGGAGCCTATAGCACAGATACGCAGTATTTT. It codes for CASSLRGAYSTDTQYF.